Below are 17 T cell receptor beta chains sequenced from a single sample in a study of blood T cells in healthy people across ages. A second PCR, run for about 7 to 11 cycles, used a sample-barcoded 5' primer plus a J-beta primer mix. MiXCR was run by TCRdb on the 5' RACE reads, yielding one entry per CDR3 protein. Of 1.5 million to 2 million distinct CDR3 sequences in the sample, almost 35% were seen once. Source material: blood. All receptors come from a woman in her twenties or thirties in good health.

Of note for this clonotype: An end of the junction differs from the germline gene, which may be a read error. The J gene is TRBJ2-3, the V gene TRBV27; the D call may be TRBD1 or TRBD2 (5 bases each). The CDR3 runs to 13 residues. Germline V gene sequence: CDR1 MNHEY, CDR2 SMNVEV (reference sequence). The CDR3 DNA sequence: TGTACCAGCAGTCCCGGGACCGGGTCTACGCAGTATTTT. Protein: CTSSPGTGSTQYF.

This clonotype was detected a few times. This chain connects TRBV27 to TRBJ2-3, with 9 bases aligning to TRBD2. This CDR3 comprises 17 residues. The germline V gene has CDR1 MNHEY and CDR2 SMNVEV (reference sequence). Trimming at V came to 4 bases and at J to 1 base, leaving 9 bases not matched to a gene. This CDR3 reads CASSSPLAGDGTDTQYF. In DNA form, the CDR3 reads TGTGCCAGCAGTTCCCCTTTAGCGGGAGATGGCACAGATACGCAGTATTTT.

The V call is TRBV12-3 or TRBV12-4, the J call TRBJ2-3; 14 nucleotides match TRBD2. V lost 5 bases, J lost 8 bases, and 9 bases stayed unmatched. This CDR3 is 16 amino acids long. The CDR3 region is CASSPRTSGRSGTQYF. CDR3 in DNA: TGTGCCAGCAGTCCCCGGACTAGCGGGAGGAGTGGTACGCAGTATTTT.

The CDR3 DNA is TGCAGTGCTAGTCAGGGGCCTCATAGCAATCAGCCCCAGCATTTT. Translating gives CSASQGPHSNQPQHF. The chain couples TRBV20-1 to TRBJ1-5; possibly TRBD1 for D (6 bases). Germline values: CDR1 DFQATT, CDR2 SNEGSKA (reference sequence). The ends were cut back, 3 bases at V and 0 bases at J, with 12 bases in the middle. The CDR3 runs 15 residues.

The sample holds one count of this clonotype. With a much larger clone just one base away, this may be a read error. The chain is built from TRBV20-1 and TRBJ2-3, with 7 bases matching TRBD2. The trim removed 6 bases at V and 4 bases at J, leaving 13 bases unmatched. This CDR3 spans 15 amino acids. Germline CDR1 and CDR2: DFQATT and SNEGSKA (reference sequence). CDR3 region: CSAYTGLEKADTQYF. In DNA, the CDR3 is TGCAGTGCGTACACCGGACTAGAGAAGGCAGATACGCAGTATTTT.

V and J are TRBV5-1 and TRBJ2-4; D possibly corresponds to TRBD1 (7 bases). The V gene lost 0 bases and the J gene lost 8 bases, with 12 bases spanning the gap. CDR3 size: 14 residues. Germline V lookup: CDR1 SGHRS, CDR2 YFSETQ. This chain's CDR3 is CASSLAGGGDIQYF. Here the CDR3 DNA reads TGCGCCAGCAGCTTGGCAGGGGGAGGAGACATTCAGTACTTC.

This clonotype was seen a handful of times. V gene TRBV28 combines with J gene TRBJ2-1; the D gene is possibly TRBD2 (7 bases). Trimming stripped 7 bases from V and 7 bases from J, with 17 bases between. CDR3 size: 14 residues. Germline loops: CDR1 MDHEN, CDR2 SYDVKM. In DNA form, the CDR3 reads TGTGCCAGCATTAGGGGGGGAGTGAGAAATGAGCAGTTCTTC. Translation gives CASIRGGVRNEQFF. Looking up the rest from reference TRBV28 and TRBJ2-1 gives the full variable domain: DVKVTQSSRYLVKRTGEKVFLECVQDMDHENMFWYRQDPGLGLRLIYFSYDVKMKEKGDIPEGYSVSREKKERFSLILESASTNQTSMYLCASIRGGVRNEQFFGPGTRLTVL.

CDR3 bases: TGCGCCAGCAGTGCTGGACGATCGGAGCAGTTCTTC. Translated, it gives CASSAGRSEQFF. The genes are TRBV10-1 and TRBJ2-1; D is unclear. The CDR3 length is 12 residues. Germline V gene data show CDR1 as WNHNN and CDR2 as SYGVQD (reference sequence). The V end lost 4 bases, the J end lost 10 bases, and 11 bases lay between the germline ends.

A word on this clonotype: The germline gene is not matched at one end of the junction; a read error may be the cause. J is TRBJ2-6 and V is TRBV9; possibly TRBD1 for D (6 bases). The CDR3 spans 18 residues. The germline V gene has CDR1 SGDLS and CDR2 YYNGEE. CDR3 nucleotides: TGTGTCAGCAGCGATAACCCGGGACACCTCTCTGGGGCCAACGTCCTGACTTTC. As protein: CVSSDNPGHLSGANVLTF.

The chain is built from TRBV9 and TRBJ2-1; 8 bases line up with TRBD2. The CDR3 has 15 residues. After removal of 0 bases from V and 8 bases from J, the junction contained 7 bases not matched to a gene. The germline V gene encodes CDR1 SGDLS and CDR2 YYNGEE. DNA for the CDR3: TGTGCCAGCAGCGTAGTTGGTAGCGGGATTGATGAGCAGTTCTTC. The encoded protein is CASSVVGSGIDEQFF. Based on the CDR3 plus reference TRBV9 and TRBJ2-1, the full variable domain is DSGVTQTPKHLITATGQRVTLRCSPRSGDLSVYWYQQSLDQGLQFLIQYYNGEERAKGNILERFSAQQFPDLHSELNLSSLELGDSALYFCASSVVGSGIDEQFFGPGTRLTVL.

This clonotype was detected ten times or more. This chain connects TRBV29-1 to TRBJ2-7; 7 nucleotides align to TRBD2. Germline CDR1 SQVTM, CDR2 ANQGSEA. Trimming cost V 5 bases and J 6 bases; bases outside gene matches: 4. This CDR3 contains 11 residues. The CDR3 sequence: CSVLSGVEQYF. DNA of the CDR3: TGCAGCGTTTTGAGCGGGGTCGAGCAGTACTTC.

This sequence joins TRBV27 and TRBJ2-7; D is possibly TRBD1 (6 bases). Germline V gives CDR1 MNHEY, CDR2 SMNVEV (reference sequence). The V gene lost 6 bases and the J gene lost 0 bases, with 15 bases spanning the gap. This CDR3 comprises 15 residues. The CDR3 nucleotides are TGTGCCAGCAGAAAAGGACAGCCTTACTCCTACGAGCAGTACTTC. This encodes CASRKGQPYSYEQYF.

The chain uses TRBV2 and TRBJ2-1; D possibly corresponds to TRBD2 (6 bases). The CDR3 has 15 residues. The germline gives CDR1 SNHLY, CDR2 FYNNEI. The V and J ends lost 8 bases and 1 base respectively, with 15 bases between them. CDR3 sequence reads: CASRVAGPSYNEQFF. The CDR3 DNA reads TGTGCCAGCCGGGTCGCGGGGCCTTCCTACAATGAGCAGTTCTTC.

J is TRBJ2-1 and V is TRBV24-1; 10 bases match TRBD2. Germline lookup yields CDR1 KGHDR and CDR2 SFDVKD. V lost 3 bases, J lost 2 bases, and 3 bases stayed unmatched. The CDR3 is 16 residues long. The CDR3 loop is CATSDPSGRAYNEQFF. The DNA of the CDR3 is TGTGCCACCAGTGATCCGAGCGGGAGGGCCTACAATGAGCAGTTCTTC.

This chain links TRBV20-1 with TRBJ2-7, with 11 bases aligning to TRBD1. The J call may be mistaken, given a closer DNA end match to TRBJ2-5. This CDR3 is built from 14 residues. Germline CDR1 is DFQATT and CDR2 is SNEGSKA (reference sequence). CDR3 sequence: CSAKGTGGPETQYF. CDR3 DNA: TGCAGTGCCAAAGGGACAGGGGGTCCGGAGACCCAGTACTTC.

The chain has TRBV19 and TRBJ2-3; D possibly uses TRBD1 or TRBD2 (6 bases each). Deletions cut 3 bases from V and 0 bases from J, with 13 bases between. The germline V gene encodes CDR1 LNHDA and CDR2 SQIVND (reference sequence). The CDR3 contains 16 residues. CDR3 region: CASSIEGGGSTDTQYF. CDR3 sequence (DNA): TGTGCCAGTAGTATCGAGGGGGGCGGGAGCACAGATACGCAGTATTTT.

This clonotype turned up a few times. This chain uses TRBV5-6 with TRBJ1-2; 11 bases line up with TRBD1. V lost 5 bases, J lost 3 bases, and 6 bases stayed unmatched. Germline CDR1 SGHDT, CDR2 YYEEEE. This CDR3 region has 15 residues. The CDR3 loop is CASRPGTGGYYGYTF. The CDR3 nucleotides read TGTGCCAGCAGGCCCGGGACAGGGGGTTACTATGGCTACACCTTC.